The 26 T cell receptor beta chains below were found in one sample sequenced in a study of blood T cell repertoires in COVID-19. Using immunoSEQ multiplex PCR, the repertoire was profiled, and TCRdb retains in-frame clones only, with some absent. Counted here are fewer than 25,000 clones, about 88% occurring once; the ten biggest clones make up approximately 20%. Sequencing input: peripheral blood. The receptors shown here come from a human donor in a cohort sampled during active COVID-19.

The chain carries TRBV30 and TRBJ1-2, with D unresolved. The CDR3 consists of 12 residues. Deletions cut 3 bases from V and 5 bases from J, with 10 bases between. Germline values: CDR1 GTSNPN, CDR2 SVGIG (reference sequence). This chain's CDR3 is CAWRSSGYGYTF. CDR3 sequence (DNA): TGTGCCTGGAGGTCTAGCGGTTATGGCTACACCTTC. Complete variable domain (other parts from reference TRBV30 and TRBJ1-2): SQTIHQWPATLVQPVGSPLSLECTVEGTSNPNLYWYRQAAGRGLQLLFYSVGIGQISSEVPQNLSASRPQDRQFILSSKKLLLSDSGFYLCAWRSSGYGYTFGSGTRLTVV.

V gene TRBV7-9 combines with J gene TRBJ1-2; 11 bases map to TRBD1. CDR1 SEHNR and CDR2 FQNEAQ come from the germline V gene (reference sequence). The junction had 10 bases not matched to a gene; V was cut back by 5 bases and J by 8 bases. This CDR3 has 15 residues. The DNA of the CDR3 is TGTGCCAGCAGCCCAAGACCGGGACAGGGGGTGGGCTACACCTTC. Translation: CASSPRPGQGVGYTF.

V usage is TRBV19 and J usage is TRBJ1-1, with TRBD1 as a possible D gene (5 bases). CDR3 length: 15 amino acids. CDR1 is LNHDA and CDR2 is SQIVND in the germline V gene (reference sequence). Trimming stripped 3 bases from V and 8 bases from J, with 19 bases between. DNA of the CDR3: TGTGCCAGTAGTATCGGTGTCAGGGTACTCGGGGAAGCTTTCTTT. It encodes CASSIGVRVLGEAFF.

The chain recombines TRBV19 with TRBJ2-3, with D tentatively TRBD1 (5 bases). In germline, CDR1 is LNHDA, CDR2 SQIVND (reference sequence). This CDR3 spans 17 amino acids. V gave up 0 bases and J gave up 1 base, with 14 bases separating them. This CDR3 is CASSIDPQGVGTDTQYF. In DNA, the CDR3 is TGTGCCAGTAGTATAGATCCCCAGGGTGTAGGCACAGATACGCAGTATTTT.

The count of this clone is one. The chain combines TRBV14 with TRBJ2-3, with D tentatively TRBD2 (6 bases). CDR1 SGHDN and CDR2 FVKESK come from the germline V gene. The CDR3 covers 15 residues. The ends were cut back, 5 bases at V and 3 bases at J, with 15 bases in the middle. For the CDR3, the DNA is TGTGCCAGCAGCGAACTAGCTGCGAGAACAGATACGCAGTATTTT. Residues: CASSELAARTDTQYF. The whole variable domain, filled in from reference TRBV14 and TRBJ2-3, reads EAGVTQFPSHSVIEKGQTVTLRCDPISGHDNLYWYRRVMGKEIKFLLHFVKESKQDESGMPNNRFLAERTGGTYSTLKVQPAELEDSGVYFCASSELAARTDTQYFGPGTRLTVL.

The rearrangement links TRBV3-1 (or the pseudogene TRBV3-2) to TRBJ1-4; the match to TRBD1 covers 8 bases. The junction had 9 bases not matched to a gene; V was cut back by 5 bases and J by 7 bases. In germline, CDR1 is LGHDT, CDR2 YNNKEL (reference sequence). The CDR3 totals 15 residues. The CDR3 here is CASSFLGQGGEKLFF. The CDR3 DNA follows: TGTGCCAGCAGCTTTCTAGGACAGGGTGGTGAAAAACTGTTTTTT.

The chain couples TRBV9 to TRBJ1-1, with unresolved D. The CDR3 extends over 12 amino acids. Germline V CDR1 and CDR2: SGDLS, YYNGEE. The ends were cut back, 2 bases at V and 6 bases at J, with 8 bases in the middle. CDR3 residues: CASSVRNPEAFF. CDR3 DNA sequence: TGTGCCAGCAGCGTGCGGAATCCTGAAGCTTTCTTT.

CDR3 sequence (DNA): TGTGCCAGCAGCCCTGCCGGGACAGGGGGCCACGAGCAGTACTTC. It is translated as CASSPAGTGGHEQYF. The V gene is TRBV7-9, the J gene TRBJ2-7; 12 bases align to TRBD1. Per germline, CDR1 SEHNR and CDR2 FQNEAQ (reference sequence). This CDR3 has 15 residues. V was pared by 5 bases and J by 5 bases, with 7 bases of the junction left unmatched.

This chain uses TRBV19 with TRBJ2-5, with D hard to call. CDR1 is LNHDA, CDR2 SQIVND, per germline (reference sequence). The CDR3 totals 14 residues. Trimming pared 1 base from V and 1 base from J, leaving 7 bases between. This chain's CDR3 is CASSIGLTQETQYF. CDR3 nucleotides: TGTGCCAGTAGTATAGGACTGACCCAAGAGACCCAGTACTTC. The whole variable domain, filled in from reference TRBV19 and TRBJ2-5, reads DGGITQSPKYLFRKEGQNVTLSCEQNLNHDAMYWYRQDPGQGLRLIYYSQIVNDFQKGDIAEGYSVSREKKESFPLTVTSAQKNPTAFYLCASSIGLTQETQYFGPGTRLLVL.

The CDR3 nucleotides are TGTGCCAGCAGCTTGCCCCGTCGGGGAGAGACCCAGTACTTC. Translated: CASSLPRRGETQYF. The chain combines TRBV5-4 with TRBJ2-5; a possible D gene is TRBD2 (5 bases). Germline values: CDR1 SGHNT, CDR2 YYREEE (reference sequence). V dropped 1 base and J dropped 4 bases, with 11 bases sitting between them. The CDR3 is 14 amino acids.

The CDR3 here is CASSLVADATYEQYF. The CDR3 DNA reads TGTGCCAGCAGCTTGGTTGCGGATGCCACCTACGAGCAGTACTTC. The chain carries TRBV5-5 and TRBJ2-7, with D unresolved. Germline V gene lookup returns CDR1 SGHKS and CDR2 YYEKEE (reference sequence). V dropped 0 bases and J dropped 2 bases, with 12 bases sitting between them. The CDR3 totals 15 residues.

The V gene is TRBV19, the J gene TRBJ1-1; 7 nucleotides align to TRBD1. This CDR3 has 13 amino acids. The germline V gene has CDR1 LNHDA and CDR2 SQIVND (reference sequence). The V gene end was trimmed by 7 bases and the J gene end by 4 bases; junction bases not matched to a gene: 6. CDR3 loop: CASKLAGGTEAFF. CDR3 bases: TGTGCCAGTAAGTTGGCAGGGGGCACTGAAGCTTTCTTT.

The chain has TRBV25-1 and TRBJ2-2; TRBD1 matches 9 bases. V lost 1 base to trimming and J lost 2 bases; unmatched junction nucleotides: 8. CDR1 is MGHDK and CDR2 is SYGVNS in the germline V gene. The CDR3 sequence is 18 residues long. DNA of the CDR3: TGTGCCAGCAGTGAATTAGGGACAGGGAGTCCCAACACCGGGGAGCTGTTTTTT. Amino acid sequence: CASSELGTGSPNTGELFF.

The chain joins TRBV18 to TRBJ2-7; D is possibly TRBD2 (6 bases). The CDR3 runs to 13 residues. Deletions cut 6 bases from V and 7 bases from J, with 16 bases between. Germline CDR1 is KGHSH and CDR2 is LQKENI. As DNA, the CDR3 is TGTGCCAGCTCCCCAGACCTTGGGGGGGAGCAGTACTTC. Amino acid sequence: CASSPDLGGEQYF.

The rearrangement uses TRBV19 and TRBJ2-1; 7 bases line up with TRBD2. The germline V gene encodes CDR1 LNHDA and CDR2 SQIVND (reference sequence). Trimming took 7 bases from V and 2 from J; bases not matched to a gene: 8. The CDR3 spans 15 residues. The chain's CDR3 is CASMGGRDAYNEQFF. CDR3 in DNA: TGTGCCAGTATGGGAGGGAGGGACGCCTACAATGAGCAGTTCTTC. Combining the CDR3 with reference TRBV19 and TRBJ2-1 gives the whole variable domain DGGITQSPKYLFRKEGQNVTLSCEQNLNHDAMYWYRQDPGQGLRLIYYSQIVNDFQKGDIAEGYSVSREKKESFPLTVTSAQKNPTAFYLCASMGGRDAYNEQFFGPGTRLTVL.

The CDR3 protein is CASSGQRARGLSEAFF. Here the CDR3 DNA reads TGTGCCAGCAGCGGGCAGAGGGCAAGGGGGCTTTCTGAAGCTTTCTTT. The V and J genes are TRBV7-8 and TRBJ1-1; 7 nucleotides align to TRBD1. The V segment lost 5 bases and the J segment 6 bases; nucleotides outside the gene matches: 15. The CDR3 is 16 amino acids. The germline V gene has CDR1 SGHVS and CDR2 FQNEAQ. The full variable domain, with the rest looked up from reference TRBV7-8 and TRBJ1-1, is GAGVSQSPRYKVAKRGQDVALRCDPISGHVSLFWYQQALGQGPEFLTYFQNEAQLDKSGLPSDRFFAERPEGSVSTLKIQRTQQEDSAVYLCASSGQRARGLSEAFFGQGTRLTVV.

The chain is built from TRBV18 and TRBJ2-1; 13 bases align to TRBD2. The germline gives CDR1 KGHSH, CDR2 LQKENI. With V trimmed by 4 bases and J by 2 bases, 5 bases remained unmatched. This CDR3 has 17 amino acids. CDR3 in DNA: TGTGCCAGCTCACGGACTAGCGGGGGCCTCACCTACAATGAGCAGTTCTTC. It codes for CASSRTSGGLTYNEQFF. Variable domain in full (rest from reference TRBV18 and TRBJ2-1): NAGVMQNPRHLVRRRGQEARLRCSPMKGHSHVYWYRQLPEEGLKFMVYLQKENIIDESGMPKERFSAEFPKEGPSILRIQQVVRGDSAAYFCASSRTSGGLTYNEQFFGPGTRLTVL.

The V call is TRBV18, the J call TRBJ2-7; possibly TRBD1 for D (5 bases). CDR3 length equals 14 residues. Trimming took 2 bases from V and 2 from J, leaving 10 bases between them. Germline-derived CDR1 and CDR2 are KGHSH and LQKENI. This CDR3 is CASSPGAVAYEQYF. CDR3 sequence (DNA): TGTGCCAGCTCACCAGGGGCCGTGGCCTACGAGCAGTACTTC.

V is TRBV6-6 and J is TRBJ2-7, with 9 bases lining up with TRBD1. Trimming took 5 bases from V and 6 from J; bases not matched to a gene: 11. CDR1 is MNHNY, CDR2 SVGAGI, per germline (reference sequence). The CDR3 consists of 15 residues. Here the CDR3 reads CASSPPGQGKVEQYF. CDR3 nucleotides: TGTGCCAGCAGTCCTCCGGGACAGGGAAAGGTCGAGCAGTACTTC.

This clone was detected once. V and J are TRBV6-4 and TRBJ2-3; 11 bases line up with TRBD2. Losses at the gene ends were 4 bases for V and 4 bases for J; bases not matched to a gene: 4. This CDR3 has 15 residues. Germline loops: CDR1 MRHNA, CDR2 SNTAGT. The CDR3 loop is CASSATSGGPDTQYF. The CDR3 nucleotides are TGTGCCAGCAGTGCTACTAGCGGGGGTCCAGATACGCAGTATTTT.

The chain has TRBV9 and TRBJ2-7, with 7 bases aligning to TRBD1. V was clipped by 4 bases and J by 3 bases; unmatched bases: 10. The germline CDR1 and CDR2 sequences are SGDLS and YYNGEE. This CDR3 region has 15 residues. The CDR3 sequence is CASSITGDPYYEQYF. CDR3 sequence (DNA): TGTGCCAGCAGCATTACAGGGGACCCTTACTACGAGCAGTACTTC. The full variable domain, completed using reference TRBV9 and TRBJ2-7, is DSGVTQTPKHLITATGQRVTLRCSPRSGDLSVYWYQQSLDQGLQFLIQYYNGEERAKGNILERFSAQQFPDLHSELNLSSLELGDSALYFCASSITGDPYYEQYFGPGTRLTVT.

V and J are TRBV4-1 and TRBJ2-7, with 7 positions matching TRBD2. Germline-derived CDR1 and CDR2 are MGHRA and YSYEKL. V dropped 3 bases and J dropped 6; count of bases not matched to a gene: 11. This CDR3 has 15 residues. Here the CDR3 reads CASSQRYSGQGEQYF. The CDR3 nucleotides read TGCGCCAGCAGCCAGCGGTATAGCGGGCAGGGCGAGCAGTACTTC.

V is TRBV30 and J is TRBJ1-2; unclear D gene. The CDR3 spans 12 residues. Deletions cut 2 bases from V and 4 bases from J, with 8 bases between. Germline CDR1 and CDR2: GTSNPN and SVGIG (reference sequence). The CDR3 protein is CAWSRQVYGYTF. In DNA, the CDR3 is TGTGCCTGGAGTAGGCAGGTCTATGGCTACACCTTC.

The V gene is TRBV19, the J gene TRBJ2-7; 8 positions match TRBD1. Trimming took 3 bases from V and 5 from J; bases not matched to a gene: 6. This CDR3 comprises 14 residues. Germline loops: CDR1 LNHDA, CDR2 SQIVND (reference sequence). CDR3 sequence reads: CASSIGQGANEQYF. The CDR3 nucleotides read TGTGCCAGTAGTATCGGCCAGGGGGCGAACGAGCAGTACTTC.

The CDR3 reads CASSQEQSSPLHF. In DNA form, the CDR3 reads TGCGCCAGCAGCCAAGAACAGTCTTCACCCCTCCACTTT. J is TRBJ1-6 and V is TRBV4-1; D is uncertain. V was pared by 0 bases and J by 9 bases, with 6 bases between. CDR1 MGHRA and CDR2 YSYEKL come from the germline V gene. This CDR3 is 13 amino acids long.

The chain links TRBV4-3 to TRBJ2-5; 12 positions match TRBD2. The trim removed 1 base at V and 0 bases at J, leaving 3 bases unmatched. The CDR3 length is 17 residues. Germline lookup yields CDR1 LGHNA and CDR2 YSLEER. As DNA, the CDR3 is TGCGCCAGCAGCCAAGCGCTAGCGGGAGGGTACCAAGAGACCCAGTACTTC. It specifies CASSQALAGGYQETQYF.